This entry describes one TCR beta chain. Other DNA sequences in this sample translate to the same CDR3. Clones were sequenced by immunoSEQ multiplex PCR, and TCRdb holds only the in-frame ones, with some missing. The repertoire holds some 130,000 clones, about 87% seen once, with 3.4% in the top ten. The data originate from a study of control samples from healthy donors and cancer patients. The sequenced material came from blood. This TCR came from a man aged 35-49 years in good health.

CDR3: CATSDPGQAYGYTF. DNA of the CDR3: TGTGCCACCAGTGACCCGGGACAGGCCTATGGCTACACCTTC. The chain has TRBV24-1 and TRBJ1-2; 8 nucleotides match TRBD1. V dropped 4 bases and J dropped 4; count of bases not matched to a gene: 4. Looked up from germline, CDR1 is KGHDR and CDR2 is SFDVKD. The CDR3 covers 14 residues.